These 30 T cell receptor beta chains came from one sample sequenced in a study of T-cell reconstitution after alpha-beta-depleted transplantation in children. TCRbeta library construction was performed incorporating unique molecular identifiers. TCRdb reprocessed the PCR reads via MiXCR and lists one record per CDR3 protein. The top ten hold over 4.5% of the sample, which has approximately 390,000 distinct CDR3 sequences, 11% seen once. The source material was PBMCs from the stem cell graft donor, sampled from the stem cell graft. The receptors stem from a human donor who donated a stem cell graft to a child with acute myeloid leukemia.

This clonotype was observed a few times. The chain employs TRBV7-8 and TRBJ1-2, with TRBD1 as a possible D gene (5 bases). Germline V gene sequence: CDR1 SGHVS, CDR2 FQNEAQ. The CDR3 contains 18 residues. The ends were cut back, 4 bases at V and 2 bases at J, with 23 bases in the middle. The CDR3 bases are TGTGCCAGCAGCTCCCACGGGGTGACAGCGCCCGAAAACTATGGCTACACCTTC. This gives the protein CASSSHGVTAPENYGYTF. Variable domain in full (rest from reference TRBV7-8 and TRBJ1-2): GAGVSQSPRYKVAKRGQDVALRCDPISGHVSLFWYQQALGQGPEFLTYFQNEAQLDKSGLPSDRFFAERPEGSVSTLKIQRTQQEDSAVYLCASSSHGVTAPENYGYTFGSGTRLTVV.

The chain recombines TRBV29-1 with TRBJ1-1; 7 nucleotides agree with TRBD1. CDR1 SQVTM and CDR2 ANQGSEA come from the germline V gene. The CDR3 sequence is 12 residues long. V lost 8 bases and J lost 1; bases outside the gene matches: 4. CDR3 amino acids: CSLYRGNTEAFF. CDR3 DNA sequence: TGCAGCTTGTACAGGGGGAACACTGAAGCTTTCTTT.

This clonotype was counted a few times. The chain joins TRBV5-1 to TRBJ2-1; TRBD1 aligns across 8 bases. This CDR3 has 16 amino acids. Germline-derived CDR1 and CDR2 are SGHRS and YFSETQ. V was clipped by 3 bases and J by 0 bases; unmatched bases: 5. The CDR3 region is CASSSGDRSSYNEQFF. CDR3 bases: TGCGCCAGCAGCTCAGGGGACAGGAGCTCCTACAATGAGCAGTTCTTC. Full variable domain (outside the CDR3, taken from reference TRBV5-1 and TRBJ2-1): KAGVTQTPRYLIKTRGQQVTLSCSPISGHRSVSWYQQTPGQGLQFLFEYFSETQRNKGNFPGRFSGRQFSNSRSEMNVSTLELGDSALYLCASSSGDRSSYNEQFFGPGTRLTVL.

A remark on this clonotype: Relative to the germline gene, one junction end is altered; a read error may explain this. The chain links TRBV20-1 to TRBJ2-3; the match to TRBD2 covers 13 bases. Germline CDR1 reads DFQATT; CDR2 reads SNEGSKA (reference sequence). CDR3 length: 16 amino acids. In DNA, the CDR3 is TGCTGTGCTATCGATTCGACTAGCGGGAGGACAGATACGCAGTATTTT. Translated, it gives CCAIDSTSGRTDTQYF.

This chain joins TRBV10-3 and TRBJ2-7; D unresolved. Germline V gives CDR1 ENHRY, CDR2 SYGVKD. The CDR3 totals 12 residues. Between the trimmed V and J ends, which lost 5 bases and 6 bases, there was a span of 11 bases. The CDR3 sequence: CAISPLAGEQYF. Written as DNA, the CDR3 is TGTGCCATCAGTCCCCTGGCAGGCGAGCAGTACTTC.

This clonotype came up a few times. A much larger clone lies one base from this, so it may be a read error. The chain joins TRBV5-8 to TRBJ1-5; no firm D call. CDR1 SGHTS and CDR2 YDEGEE come from the germline V gene. V lost 0 bases to trimming and J lost 0 bases, with 7 bases between them. The CDR3 is 15 residues long. CDR3 loop: CASSLEGYSNQPQHF. The CDR3 nucleotides are TGTGCCAGCAGCTTGGAAGGGTATAGCAATCAGCCCCAGCATTTT. Full variable domain (rest looked up from reference TRBV5-8 and TRBJ1-5): EAGVTQSPTHLIKTRGQQATLRCSPISGHTSVYWYQQALGLGLQFLLWYDEGEERNRGNFPPRFSGRQFPNYSSELNVNALELEDSALYLCASSLEGYSNQPQHFGDGTRLSIL.

The CDR3 spells CSASSLGQGNQPQHF. The CDR3 region has the DNA TGCAGTGCTAGTAGTCTCGGACAGGGAAATCAGCCCCAGCATTTT. The chain recombines TRBV20-1 with TRBJ1-5, with 8 bases identical to TRBD1. Germline trimming cut 3 bases from V and 4 bases from J; bases unmatched to any gene: 8. From germline, CDR1 is DFQATT and CDR2 SNEGSKA (reference sequence). This CDR3 is built from 15 residues.

V is TRBV7-3 and J is TRBJ2-1; TRBD1 is a possible D gene (6 bases). Looked up from germline, CDR1 is SGHTA and CDR2 is FQGTGA. The CDR3 loop spans 16 amino acids. The V end lost 2 bases, the J end lost 2 bases, and 13 bases lay between the germline ends. This chain's CDR3 is CASSLVSGDTYNEQFF. The CDR3 region has the DNA TGTGCCAGCAGCTTAGTATCAGGGGACACCTACAATGAGCAGTTCTTC. The full variable domain, with the rest looked up from reference TRBV7-3 and TRBJ2-1, is GAGVSQTPSNKVTEKGKYVELRCDPISGHTALYWYRQSLGQGPEFLIYFQGTGAADDSGLPNDRFFAVRPEGSVSTLKIQRTERGDSAVYLCASSLVSGDTYNEQFFGPGTRLTVL.

This clonotype was seen a handful of times. J is TRBJ1-1 and V is TRBV3-1, with D unresolved. The germline V gene has CDR1 LGHDT and CDR2 YNNKEL (reference sequence). The CDR3 has 15 amino acids. Between the trimmed V and J ends, which lost 0 bases and 1 base, there was a span of 9 bases. Here the CDR3 DNA reads TGTGCCAGCAGCCAAGAAAGGGTCAGGAACACTGAAGCTTTCTTT. Encoded protein: CASSQERVRNTEAFF.

The chain combines TRBV20-1 with TRBJ2-1; 13 nucleotides match TRBD2. J lost 8 bases, V lost 4 bases, and 5 bases had no gene match. There are 14 residues in the CDR3. Germline lookup yields CDR1 DFQATT and CDR2 SNEGSKA (reference sequence). CDR3 in DNA: TGCAGTGCTATGGGGACTAGCGGGATTTATGAGCAGTTCTTC. Translated: CSAMGTSGIYEQFF.

V and J are TRBV6-1 and TRBJ1-2, with TRBD1 matching over 8 bases. Germline V CDR1 and CDR2: MNHNS, SASEGT. Trimming cost V 10 bases and J 6 bases; bases outside gene matches: 4. There are 11 residues in the CDR3. CDR3 sequence reads: CATGQGNGYTF. In DNA form, the CDR3 reads TGTGCCACTGGACAGGGAAATGGCTACACCTTC.

In this sample, this clonotype turned up a few times. This rearrangement joins TRBV20-1 to TRBJ2-2; the match to TRBD2 covers 8 bases. Per the germline V gene, CDR1 is DFQATT and CDR2 is SNEGSKA (reference sequence). This CDR3 has 15 residues. The V gene end was trimmed by 1 base and the J gene end by 4 bases; junction bases not matched to a gene: 5. The CDR3 DNA reads as TGCAGTGCTAGAGCCGGGAGGGCCCCCACCGGGGAGCTGTTTTTT. Its protein product is CSARAGRAPTGELFF.

This clonotype appeared a few times. This chain uses TRBV5-6 with TRBJ2-7, with a weak D call TRBD2 (6 bases). V lost 1 base, J lost 3 bases, and 14 bases lay in between. This CDR3 is built from 15 residues. Germline values: CDR1 SGHDT, CDR2 YYEEEE. CDR3: CASSLKLASYYEQYF. The CDR3 DNA is TGTGCCAGCAGCTTGAAACTAGCATCGTACTACGAGCAGTACTTC.

This clonotype was observed many times. The chain couples TRBV3-1 to TRBJ2-5; D gene unclear. The germline V gene has CDR1 LGHDT and CDR2 YNNKEL (reference sequence). The CDR3 covers 16 residues. V shed 0 bases and J shed 3 bases, with 14 bases lying between them. The CDR3 coding sequence is TGTGCCAGCAGCCAAGAAATGACGGAGACCAAAGAGACCCAGTACTTC. This gives the protein CASSQEMTETKETQYF.

J is TRBJ1-2 and V is TRBV4-1; D unresolved. V lost 1 base and J 5 bases, leaving 11 bases between the germline ends. This CDR3 region has 14 residues. CDR1 MGHRA and CDR2 YSYEKL come from the germline V gene. The CDR3 DNA reads TGCGCCAGCAGCCAAGGAGCTATGAGGTATGGCTACACCTTC. It encodes CASSQGAMRYGYTF.

This clonotype has ten or more counts. The chain joins TRBV20-1 to TRBJ2-5; 8 nucleotides match TRBD1. Trimming took 3 bases from V and 4 from J; bases not matched to a gene: 1. There are 12 residues in the CDR3. Germline CDR1 reads DFQATT; CDR2 reads SNEGSKA (reference sequence). DNA for the CDR3: TGCAGTGCTAGGGACAGGGCAGAGACCCAGTACTTC. Protein product: CSARDRAETQYF.

This clonotype was detected only a few times. The chain joins TRBV6-1 to TRBJ2-3, with TRBD2 matching 11 bases. The junction had 5 bases not matched to a gene; V was cut back by 1 base and J by 5 bases. The length of the CDR3 is 16 residues. CDR1 is MNHNS, CDR2 SASEGT, per germline. DNA for the CDR3: TGTGCCAGCAGTGAAGGTCTGGGACTAGCGGAAGATACGCAGTATTTT. It specifies CASSEGLGLAEDTQYF.

The rearrangement joins TRBV5-1 to TRBJ2-6; D is unresolved. The CDR3 loop spans 13 amino acids. The ends were cut back, 0 bases at V and 10 bases at J, with 8 bases in the middle. CDR1 is SGHRS, CDR2 YFSETQ, per germline. CDR3 in DNA: TGCGCCAGCAGCTTGGGGTTCGAAAACGTCCTGACTTTC. It encodes CASSLGFENVLTF.

Only a few counts were recorded for this clonotype. J is TRBJ2-1 and V is TRBV7-9; 7 bases fit TRBD1. Germline V gives CDR1 SEHNR, CDR2 FQNEAQ (reference sequence). V lost 8 bases, J lost 5 bases, and 6 bases stayed unmatched. This CDR3 has 13 residues. This CDR3 reads CASREGADNEQFF. The CDR3 DNA reads TGTGCCAGCCGTGAGGGGGCGGACAATGAGCAGTTCTTC.

The chain uses TRBV7-2 and TRBJ2-2; perhaps TRBD1 as D (7 bases). This CDR3 contains 16 residues. Trimming took off 5 bases at V and 1 base at J, with 14 bases between the two ends. Germline assignment: CDR1 SGHTA and CDR2 FQGNSA. The CDR3 spells CASSPRDSRNTGELFF. The CDR3 DNA reads as TGTGCCAGCAGCCCGCGGGACAGCCGGAACACCGGGGAGCTGTTTTTT.

This clonotype has only a few counts. The V gene is TRBV6-1, the J gene TRBJ2-6; no definite D call. Germline V CDR1 and CDR2: MNHNS, SASEGT. Between the trimmed V and J ends, which lost 6 bases and 2 bases, there was a span of 11 bases. The CDR3 extends over 15 amino acids. In DNA, the CDR3 is TGTGCCAGCAGCCCAGCCACCCCTGGGGCCAACGTCCTGACTTTC. Amino acids: CASSPATPGANVLTF.

The rearrangement uses TRBV5-6 and TRBJ2-3, with unresolved D. This CDR3 is built from 16 residues. The germline gives CDR1 SGHDT, CDR2 YYEEEE. Trimming took 1 base from V and 0 from J, leaving 12 bases between them. The CDR3, as DNA: TGTGCCAGCAGCTTGCTGACAAGCTATAGCACAGATACGCAGTATTTT. Translating gives CASSLLTSYSTDTQYF.

The J gene is TRBJ2-2, the V gene TRBV9, with TRBD2 matching 10 bases. V shed 4 bases, J shed 2 bases, and the junction held 5 bases outside the gene matches. CDR3 length: 16 residues. Germline CDR1 reads SGDLS; CDR2 reads YYNGEE. CDR3: CASSPGLAVNTGELFF. Written as DNA, the CDR3 is TGTGCCAGCAGCCCCGGACTAGCGGTTAACACCGGGGAGCTGTTTTTT.

This clonotype was detected many times. The gene calls are TRBV3-1 and TRBJ2-3; D possibly corresponds to TRBD2 (6 bases). Germline values: CDR1 LGHDT, CDR2 YNNKEL (reference sequence). The CDR3 length is 15 residues. V lost 3 bases and J lost 2, with 12 bases in between. The DNA of the CDR3 is TGTGCCAGCAGCCAGGGGACTGCATCCACAGATACGCAGTATTTT. It encodes CASSQGTASTDTQYF.

The genes are TRBV6-5 and TRBJ1-2; D is perhaps TRBD1 (5 bases). The CDR3 has 15 amino acids. Deletions cut 6 bases from V and 8 bases from J, with 22 bases between. Germline V lookup: CDR1 MNHEY, CDR2 SVGAGI. The CDR3, as DNA: TGTGCCAGCAGAATGGGGGGGGGGACTATGGTGGGCTACACCTTC. Amino acid sequence: CASRMGGGTMVGYTF.

The chain has TRBV3-1 and TRBJ2-5; D tentatively fits TRBD1 or TRBD2 (5 bases each). Germline V gene data show CDR1 as LGHDT and CDR2 as YNNKEL (reference sequence). CDR3 length equals 15 residues. Trimming took off 1 base at V and 5 bases at J, with 14 bases between the two ends. CDR3 amino acids: CASSQVGTLGETQYF. In DNA form, the CDR3 reads TGTGCCAGCAGCCAAGTTGGGACCCTGGGGGAGACCCAGTACTTC.

The chain combines TRBV6-2 or TRBV6-3 with TRBJ2-7; 9 bases fit TRBD1. J gave up 9 bases and V 10 bases, and 13 bases lay outside the gene matches. The CDR3 spans 13 residues. Germline V CDR1 and CDR2: MNHEY, SVGEGT. The CDR3 DNA reads TGTGCCACCGATCCGGGACAGGGTTCAGTGCAGTACTTC. This translates into CATDPGQGSVQYF.

This clonotype has only a few counts. This rearrangement joins TRBV5-6 to TRBJ1-3; D remains unclear. Looked up from germline, CDR1 is SGHDT and CDR2 is YYEEEE. The CDR3 is 16 residues long. V lost 1 base, J lost 3 bases, and 14 bases lay in between. CDR3 amino acids: CASSLPLRAFGNTIYF. CDR3 DNA: TGTGCCAGCAGCTTGCCCCTCCGGGCCTTTGGAAACACCATATATTTT.

The sample holds a few counts of this clonotype. V and J are TRBV7-2 and TRBJ2-3, with D hard to call. Germline V gene sequence: CDR1 SGHTA, CDR2 FQGNSA. The ends were cut back, 5 bases at V and 0 bases at J, with 9 bases in the middle. There are 14 residues in the CDR3. CDR3 amino acids: CASSQTSSTDTQYF. Here the CDR3 DNA reads TGTGCCAGCAGCCAAACTTCTAGCACAGATACGCAGTATTTT.

This clonotype came up a few times. The V gene is TRBV27, the J gene TRBJ2-1, with D hard to call. Germline CDR1 MNHEY, CDR2 SMNVEV (reference sequence). Trimming removed 0 bases from V and 3 bases from J, with 9 bases in between. This CDR3 has 15 residues. The CDR3 here is CASSLSDDNYNEQFF. CDR3 sequence (DNA): TGTGCCAGCAGTTTATCCGATGACAACTACAATGAGCAGTTCTTC.